The 15 T cell receptor beta chains presented below share a single source sample, sequenced in a study of T cells of healthy individuals. TCRdb fed the 5' RACE reads into MiXCR, producing one record per CDR3 protein. Altogether around 98,000 distinct CDR3 sequences are present, around 17% being singletons, with the ten largest covering around 6.5%. Source of these receptors: a human donor in good health.

This chain joins TRBV7-2 and TRBJ2-1; D ambiguous. This CDR3 has 12 amino acids. V lost 4 bases and J 6 bases, leaving 7 bases between the germline ends. Germline CDR1 and CDR2: SGHTA and FQGNSA. The CDR3 DNA reads TGTGCCAGCAGCTCAGATGGCAATGAGCAGTTCTTC. This encodes CASSSDGNEQFF.

This clonotype was seen at least ten times. The gene calls are TRBV7-9 and TRBJ1-6; TRBD1 might be the D (5 bases). Germline values: CDR1 SEHNR, CDR2 FQNEAQ (reference sequence). V was shortened by 3 bases and J by 7 bases, with 10 bases between the two germline ends. The CDR3 totals 14 residues. The CDR3 loop reads CASSFGQLNSPLHF. The DNA for the CDR3 is TGTGCCAGCAGCTTCGGACAACTGAATTCACCCCTCCACTTT. The whole variable domain, filled in from reference TRBV7-9 and TRBJ1-6, reads DTGVSQNPRHKITKRGQNVTFRCDPISEHNRLYWYRQTLGQGPEFLTYFQNEAQLEKSRLLSDRFSAERPKGSFSTLEIQRTEQGDSAMYLCASSFGQLNSPLHFGNGTRLTVT.

The chain uses TRBV4-1 and TRBJ2-7; D is unresolved. The ends were cut back, 3 bases at V and 6 bases at J, with 21 bases in the middle. Germline CDR1 is MGHRA and CDR2 is YSYEKL. The CDR3 has 16 amino acids. CDR3 nucleotide sequence: TGCGCCAGCAGCCACCAAGTCTATGGTGGGTTCCCCGAGCAGTACTTC. This encodes CASSHQVYGGFPEQYF.

A few counts support this clonotype. The CDR3: CAISQLAGGRDEQFF. The CDR3 DNA follows: TGTGCCATCAGCCAACTAGCGGGAGGCCGCGATGAGCAGTTCTTC. This chain joins TRBV10-3 and TRBJ2-1; 12 bases align to TRBD2. Germline CDR1 and CDR2: ENHRY and SYGVKD. V lost 6 bases, J lost 8 bases, and 8 bases stayed unmatched. The CDR3 is 15 residues long.

The J gene is TRBJ1-2, the V gene TRBV5-1, with TRBD1 matching over 7 bases. Germline trimming cut 2 bases from V and 6 bases from J; bases unmatched to any gene: 4. Germline loops: CDR1 SGHRS, CDR2 YFSETQ. The CDR3 consists of 13 residues. This chain's CDR3 is CASSFNRGDGYTF. The CDR3, as DNA: TGCGCCAGCAGCTTTAACAGGGGAGATGGCTACACCTTC. Together with reference TRBV5-1 and TRBJ1-2, the CDR3 gives the full variable domain: KAGVTQTPRYLIKTRGQQVTLSCSPISGHRSVSWYQQTPGQGLQFLFEYFSETQRNKGNFPGRFSGRQFSNSRSEMNVSTLELGDSALYLCASSFNRGDGYTFGSGTRLTVV.

The gene calls are TRBV7-9 and TRBJ2-3, with TRBD2 matching over 16 bases. Germline V lookup: CDR1 SEHNR, CDR2 FQNEAQ (reference sequence). This CDR3 spans 17 amino acids. After removal of 5 bases from V and 4 bases from J, the junction contained 6 bases not matched to a gene. In DNA form, the CDR3 reads TGTGCCAGCAGCCCGGGACTAGCGGGAGGGGCCGCAGATACGCAGTATTTT. Translating gives CASSPGLAGGAADTQYF.

Ten or more counts support this clonotype. The rearrangement joins TRBV24-1 to TRBJ2-2; D unresolved. Germline CDR1 reads KGHDR; CDR2 reads SFDVKD. Trimming pared 5 bases from V and 5 bases from J, leaving 8 bases between. The CDR3 loop spans 13 amino acids. CDR3 sequence (DNA): TGTGCCACCAGTGCACACTTGACCGGGGAGCTGTTTTTT. It encodes CATSAHLTGELFF.

This clonotype was detected many times. The J gene is TRBJ2-1, the V gene TRBV19, with D possibly being TRBD1 (6 bases). V shed 6 bases and J shed 10 bases, with 10 bases lying between them. The CDR3 sequence is 11 residues long. The germline V gene has CDR1 LNHDA and CDR2 SQIVND (reference sequence). This CDR3 reads CASSTGTEQFF. The CDR3 DNA reads TGTGCCAGTAGCACCGGGACAGAGCAGTTCTTC.

The chain links TRBV7-2 to TRBJ2-3; TRBD1 is a possible D gene (6 bases). The germline CDR1 and CDR2 sequences are SGHTA and FQGNSA. V was trimmed by 6 bases and J by 3 bases, leaving 16 bases between them. The CDR3 consists of 15 residues. CDR3: CASRSQGWGTDTQYF. CDR3 nucleotide sequence: TGTGCCAGCAGATCCCAGGGGTGGGGGACAGATACGCAGTATTTT.

This clonotype was seen many times. V gene TRBV4-2 combines with J gene TRBJ2-1; a possible D gene is TRBD2 (5 bases). Germline V CDR1 and CDR2: LGHNA, YNFKEQ. CDR3 length: 16 amino acids. The V gene lost 0 bases and the J gene lost 7 bases, with 16 bases spanning the gap. CDR3 region: CASSQDREVWRNEQFF. DNA of the CDR3: TGTGCCAGCAGCCAAGATAGGGAAGTTTGGAGGAATGAGCAGTTCTTC.

The V and J genes are TRBV7-9 and TRBJ1-1; no firm D call. CDR3 length: 16 residues. The V end was cut by 1 base, the J end by 9 bases, with 21 bases between. Per the germline V gene, CDR1 is SEHNR and CDR2 is FQNEAQ (reference sequence). The CDR3 bases are TGTGCCAGCAGCTTAGGATATGAAGAGGGTCCGGGTAAAGCTTTCTTT. It codes for CASSLGYEEGPGKAFF.

This clonotype has more than one count but fewer than ten. This chain uses TRBV4-3 with TRBJ2-2; TRBD2 matches 15 bases. CDR1 is LGHNA, CDR2 YSLEER, per germline. After removal of 2 bases from V and 4 bases from J, the junction contained 8 bases not matched to a gene. This CDR3 has 19 amino acids. The CDR3 loop reads CASSQTGTSGGTGTGELFF. The CDR3 DNA is TGCGCCAGCAGCCAAACCGGGACTAGCGGGGGGACGGGCACCGGGGAGCTGTTTTTT.

The sample holds a few counts of this clonotype. This chain links TRBV28 with TRBJ2-3; no reliable D call. V lost 6 bases and J 4 bases, leaving 14 bases between the germline ends. The CDR3 is made up of 14 amino acids. CDR1 and CDR2 (germline): MDHEN, SYDVKM. The DNA for the CDR3 is TGTGCCAGCAGCCCTTATGTAGTCCCAGATACGCAGTATTTT. It translates to CASSPYVVPDTQYF. Using reference TRBV28 and TRBJ2-3 for the parts outside the CDR3, the full variable domain is DVKVTQSSRYLVKRTGEKVFLECVQDMDHENMFWYRQDPGLGLRLIYFSYDVKMKEKGDIPEGYSVSREKKERFSLILESASTNQTSMYLCASSPYVVPDTQYFGPGTRLTVL.

This clonotype was seen only a few times. This rearrangement joins TRBV5-4 to TRBJ2-6, with D hard to call. CDR3 size: 15 residues. CDR1 SGHNT and CDR2 YYREEE come from the germline V gene (reference sequence). The ends were cut back, 4 bases at V and 4 bases at J, with 12 bases in the middle. Here the CDR3 reads CASSLKGSGANVLTF. The CDR3, as DNA: TGTGCCAGCAGCCTGAAAGGCTCCGGGGCCAACGTCCTGACTTTC.

The chain joins TRBV18 to TRBJ2-3; 8 nucleotides agree with TRBD1. With V trimmed by 0 bases and J by 4 bases, 3 bases remained unmatched. CDR1 and CDR2 from the germline V gene are KGHSH and LQKENI. The CDR3 is 15 amino acids. The CDR3 spells CASSPPSGGPDTQYF. CDR3 nucleotides: TGTGCCAGCTCACCACCGTCAGGGGGCCCAGATACGCAGTATTTT.